A single sample is the source of the 27 T cell receptor beta chains below, sequenced in a study of blood T cells in healthy people across ages. Together with a sample-barcoded 5' primer, a J-beta primer mix was included in a second PCR lasting about 7 to 11 cycles. Each CDR3 protein is one row after TCRdb ran MiXCR on the 5' RACE reads. Of 850,000 to 1,000,000 distinct CDR3 sequences listed, under 50% were seen once; the top ten hold 10% to 15%. The sample consisted of blood. All receptors come from a man between 25 and 39 years old in good health.

The J gene is TRBJ2-5, the V gene TRBV6-1; the match to TRBD2 covers 12 bases. V was pared by 5 bases and J by 5 bases, with 6 bases of the junction left unmatched. Germline CDR1 MNHNS, CDR2 SASEGT. The CDR3 runs to 15 residues. The CDR3 sequence: CASSRTSGVRETQYF. CDR3 bases: TGTGCCAGCAGTCGGACTAGCGGGGTGAGGGAGACCCAGTACTTC.

This clonotype was seen many times. This chain uses TRBV4-1 with TRBJ2-5; unclear D gene. The CDR3 totals 18 residues. The germline gives CDR1 MGHRA, CDR2 YSYEKL. V lost 2 bases, J lost 2 bases, and 21 bases lay in between. DNA for the CDR3: TGCGCCAGCAGCCAATCTGTTACTGGTCGTCATGGGCAAGAGACCCAGTACTTC. It codes for CASSQSVTGRHGQETQYF.

The gene calls are TRBV14 and TRBJ1-4; 8 bases map to TRBD1. The V gene's germline CDR1 is SGHDN and CDR2 FVKESK. The junction had 5 bases not matched to a gene; V was cut back by 4 bases and J by 7 bases. This CDR3 region has 14 residues. CDR3 DNA sequence: TGTGCCAGCAGCCGACAGGGGAGAGGTGAAAAACTGTTTTTT. This sequence encodes CASSRQGRGEKLFF.

With regard to this clonotype: This may come from a read error, since a much larger clone is one base off. This chain joins TRBV20-1 and TRBJ2-5; D remains unclear. This CDR3 spans 12 amino acids. CDR1 is DFQATT, CDR2 SNEGSKA, per germline (reference sequence). The V end was cut by 3 bases, the J end by 11 bases, with 16 bases between. CDR3 region: CSASSNYNEQYF. The CDR3 DNA reads as TGCAGTGCTAGTTCGAACTACAATGAGCAGTACTTC.

The table lists this clonotype with a few counts. This rearrangement joins TRBV28 to TRBJ2-5; weak D call: TRBD1 (5 bases). Trimming pared 10 bases from V and 5 bases from J, leaving 11 bases between. This CDR3 is 11 amino acids long. CDR1 and CDR2 (germline): MDHEN, SYDVKM. The CDR3, as DNA: TGTGCCATTCTGTCAGGGGAGACCCAGTACTTC. This gives the protein CAILSGETQYF.

This clonotype was picked up a small number of times. V and J are TRBV9 and TRBJ1-4; the D gene is possibly TRBD1 (5 bases). Germline V CDR1 and CDR2: SGDLS, YYNGEE. Trimming stripped 3 bases from V and 8 bases from J, with 11 bases between. The length of the CDR3 is 13 residues. For the CDR3, the DNA is TGTGCCAGCAGCGCGGCCGGGGGGGAAAAACTGTTTTTT. The encoded protein is CASSAAGGEKLFF.

The chain joins TRBV20-1 to TRBJ1-2; D ambiguous. Per germline, CDR1 DFQATT and CDR2 SNEGSKA (reference sequence). The CDR3 has 13 residues. Trimming cost V 0 bases and J 3 bases, with 8 bases left between them. In nucleotides, the CDR3 is TGCAGTGCTAGAGATCGCGAAGACTATGGCTACACCTTC. It codes for CSARDREDYGYTF.

This clonotype was seen a single time. The V and J genes are TRBV11-1 and TRBJ2-7; 7 bases are a match to TRBD1. This CDR3 is built from 14 residues. Germline assignment: CDR1 SGHAT and CDR2 FQDESV (reference sequence). Unmatched junction bases numbered 9, after V lost 3 bases and J lost 7 bases. The CDR3 DNA reads as TGTGCCAGCAGCTTCCGGGACAGAGACAATGAGCAGTACTTC. Its protein product is CASSFRDRDNEQYF.

V gene TRBV25-1 combines with J gene TRBJ2-1; 14 nucleotides align to TRBD2. Germline V gene lookup returns CDR1 MGHDK and CDR2 SYGVNS. The trim removed 7 bases at V and 8 bases at J, leaving 7 bases unmatched. The CDR3 sequence is 15 residues long. The CDR3 reads CASTPGLAGVDEQFF. In DNA form, the CDR3 reads TGTGCCAGCACCCCGGGACTAGCGGGGGTAGATGAGCAGTTCTTC.

This sequence joins TRBV29-1 and TRBJ1-1; no reliable D call. V was cut by 4 bases and J by 6 bases, with 9 bases left in between. CDR1 and CDR2 (germline): SQVTM, ANQGSEA. The CDR3 totals 11 residues. CDR3 sequence: CSVGEGAEAFF. DNA of the CDR3: TGCAGCGTTGGAGAAGGAGCTGAAGCTTTCTTT.

In DNA, the CDR3 is TGTGCCAGCAGCTGGCGCGACACCACCTACGAGCAGTACTTC. Residues: CASSWRDTTYEQYF. This chain connects TRBV5-8 to TRBJ2-7, with D unclear. Germline V CDR1 and CDR2: SGHTS, YDEGEE. This CDR3 has 14 residues. Trimming removed 3 bases at V and 2 bases at J, with 12 bases between.

This clonotype was seen at least ten times. The chain has TRBV10-3 and TRBJ2-3; TRBD1 might be the D (6 bases). Looked up from germline, CDR1 is ENHRY and CDR2 is SYGVKD. V was cut by 4 bases and J by 6 bases, with 20 bases left in between. This CDR3 has 16 residues. In DNA form, the CDR3 reads TGTGCCATCAGTGTATCGACAGGTCTTGGTTGGGATACGCAGTATTTT. Protein product: CAISVSTGLGWDTQYF.

The V gene is TRBV6-5, the J gene TRBJ2-1; 10 positions agree with TRBD2. Losses at the gene ends were 8 bases for V and 7 bases for J; bases not matched to a gene: 14. Germline lookup yields CDR1 MNHEY and CDR2 SVGAGI. CDR3 size: 16 residues. The CDR3 nucleotides read TGTGCCAGCGGGTCGCAAGCGGGGGGGAGAGGGAATGAGCAGTTCTTC. Residues: CASGSQAGGRGNEQFF.

V usage is TRBV7-8 and J usage is TRBJ2-3; D unresolved. The CDR3 has 17 amino acids. The V gene lost 2 bases and the J gene lost 0 bases, with 15 bases spanning the gap. The germline V gene has CDR1 SGHVS and CDR2 FQNEAQ. CDR3 residues: CASSLTPIRTSTDTQYF. The CDR3, as DNA: TGTGCCAGCAGCTTAACCCCGATCAGAACTAGCACAGATACGCAGTATTTT.

This rearrangement joins TRBV5-1 to TRBJ2-1; either TRBD1 or TRBD2 may supply D (5 bases each). The CDR3 covers 16 residues. The V gene's germline CDR1 is SGHRS and CDR2 YFSETQ. The germline V and J ends were trimmed by 0 bases and 6 bases, with 16 bases remaining between them. CDR3 nucleotides: TGCGCCAGCAGCTTGGCCCTGGGGTGGGACGCCAATGAGCAGTTCTTC. This gives the protein CASSLALGWDANEQFF.

J is TRBJ1-2 and V is TRBV10-2, with 7 bases that match TRBD1. Germline V gives CDR1 WSHSY, CDR2 SAAADI. V lost 5 bases to trimming and J lost 0 bases; unmatched junction nucleotides: 3. This CDR3 is built from 14 residues. CDR3 coding DNA: TGCGCCAGCAGTACAGGGGTTGCTAACTATGGCTACACCTTC. Amino acids: CASSTGVANYGYTF.

This rearrangement joins TRBV20-1 to TRBJ2-3; 9 positions agree with TRBD1. This CDR3 spans 14 amino acids. Per the germline V gene, CDR1 is DFQATT and CDR2 is SNEGSKA (reference sequence). Unmatched junction bases numbered 6, after V lost 4 bases and J lost 4 bases. The CDR3 DNA reads as TGCAGTGCTAAAGGAACAGGGGGCCCAGATACGCAGTATTTT. Its protein product is CSAKGTGGPDTQYF.

The chain employs TRBV28 and TRBJ2-1; perhaps TRBD1 as D (6 bases). The CDR3 has 14 residues. Trimming stripped 6 bases from V and 7 bases from J, with 16 bases between. The germline V gene encodes CDR1 MDHEN and CDR2 SYDVKM. The CDR3 loop reads CASRLPGTLNEQFF. DNA of the CDR3: TGTGCCAGCAGACTTCCCGGGACATTAAATGAGCAGTTCTTC.

The J gene is TRBJ1-2, the V gene TRBV20-1; TRBD1 matches at 7 bases. Germline V CDR1 and CDR2: DFQATT, SNEGSKA (reference sequence). Trimming at V came to 3 bases and at J to 4 bases, leaving 2 bases not matched to a gene. This CDR3 region has 12 residues. CDR3: CSARTGLYGYTF. The CDR3 DNA reads as TGCAGTGCTAGGACAGGGCTCTATGGCTACACCTTC.

V and J are TRBV20-1 and TRBJ2-5, with 7 bases identical to TRBD2. After removal of 6 bases from V and 5 bases from J, the junction contained 12 bases not matched to a gene. The germline CDR1 and CDR2 sequences are DFQATT and SNEGSKA (reference sequence). CDR3 length: 14 residues. The CDR3 reads CSAEQGGGWETQYF. CDR3 nucleotide sequence: TGCAGTGCCGAGCAGGGCGGGGGATGGGAGACCCAGTACTTC.

V is TRBV12-3 or TRBV12-4 and J is TRBJ1-1; D possibly corresponds to TRBD1 (6 bases). The CDR3 runs 14 residues. The germline V and J ends were trimmed by 6 bases and 0 bases, with 11 bases remaining between them. The CDR3 nucleotides are TGTGCCAGCAGCCGACAGGCCATGAACACTGAAGCTTTCTTT. It codes for CASSRQAMNTEAFF.

The rearrangement links TRBV28 to TRBJ2-7, with D perhaps given as TRBD1 or TRBD2 (5 bases each). Trimming cost V 5 bases and J 2 bases, with 19 bases left between them. Germline CDR1 is MDHEN and CDR2 is SYDVKM. The CDR3 is 16 residues long. The CDR3: CASSERDDQPTYEQYF. The CDR3 nucleotides are TGTGCCAGCAGTGAAAGGGACGACCAACCCACCTACGAGCAGTACTTC.

The V gene is TRBV29-1, the J gene TRBJ2-7; D gene uncertain. V gave up 4 bases and J gave up 1 base, with 11 bases separating them. The CDR3 covers 13 residues. Looked up from germline, CDR1 is SQVTM and CDR2 is ANQGSEA. In DNA form, the CDR3 reads TGCAGCGTTGCAGCAGCTTCTTCCTACGAGCAGTACTTC. Its protein product is CSVAAASSYEQYF.

This sequence joins TRBV6-2 or TRBV6-3 and TRBJ2-3; TRBD1 agrees at 10 bases. The CDR3 contains 17 residues. Trimming removed 6 bases from V and 4 bases from J; junction bases left unmatched: 13. Per the germline V gene, CDR1 is MNHEY and CDR2 is SVGEGT. CDR3 nucleotide sequence: TGTGCCAGCAGCTTTCTTCGGACAGGGGGAGCAGCAGATACGCAGTATTTT. Its protein is CASSFLRTGGAADTQYF.

The gene calls are TRBV20-1 and TRBJ2-7; possibly TRBD2 for D (5 bases). This CDR3 is built from 12 residues. The V end was cut by 5 bases, the J end by 5 bases, with 13 bases between. The germline CDR1 and CDR2 sequences are DFQATT and SNEGSKA (reference sequence). CDR3 sequence reads: CSASLRGHEQYF. For the CDR3, the DNA is TGCAGTGCTTCCTTGCGAGGGCACGAGCAGTACTTC.

This chain joins TRBV29-1 and TRBJ2-4; 9 bases map to TRBD1. The CDR3 is made up of 14 amino acids. Germline CDR1 is SQVTM and CDR2 is ANQGSEA. V gave up 6 bases and J gave up 3 bases; unmatched junction bases: 6. Written as DNA, the CDR3 is TGCAGCGTGGGGGGACAGGGCGACAAAAACATTCAGTACTTC. Protein product: CSVGGQGDKNIQYF.

In its sample, this clonotype was seen a few times. DNA for the CDR3: TGTGCCAGCAGCCGCCGGACTAGCGGGGGTTACAATGAGCAGTTCTTC. This translates into CASSRRTSGGYNEQFF. The V and J genes are TRBV5-4 and TRBJ2-1; TRBD2 matches 13 bases. V trimming: 4 bases; J trimming: 4 bases; junction bases outside the gene matches: 5. CDR1 and CDR2 (germline): SGHNT, YYREEE (reference sequence). The CDR3 runs to 16 residues.